This T cell receptor beta chain was identified in a study of regulatory T cells in long-lasting Graves disease (dated by TCRdb to the early 2020s). General notes on the study: Newly diagnosed Graves' disease patients had taken antithyroid drugs for less than 3 months. Peripheral blood TCR sequencing and RNA sequencing compared persistent Graves' disease patients with newly diagnosed Graves' disease patients. The study was registered as a clinical trial and conducted in China. A total of about 35 samples underwent TCR sequencing: roughly 13 from persistent and around 20 from newly diagnosed Graves' disease patients.

In the germline V gene, CDR1 corresponds to KGHDR and CDR2 to SFDVKD. The cysteine opens and the phenylalanine closes a CDR3 of 16 amino acids. Only the CDR3 region is kept as DNA, spanning 48 bases read in frame from base 1. Deletion took 2 bases off V and 5 bases off J, with a span of 17 bases between the germline ends. General findings and caveats noted by the study authors: Patients with persistent disease shared more public clonotypes (under 3,000) than newly diagnosed patients did (966). Only the TCR beta chain was sequenced and analyzed. Peripheral blood alone was examined, since thyroid tissue, which constituted the primary lesion, could not be accessed. Lower TCR Shannon entropy and fewer highly expanded clones were observed in persistent Graves' disease patients than in newly diagnosed patients, which suggested clonal expansion. Preferential use of TRBV28, TRBJ1-2 and TRBJ2-5 was observed in persistent disease, whereas TRBV20-1 and TRBJ2-1 were favored in newly diagnosed disease. The authors acknowledged the small sample size as a limitation that may reduce accuracy.

The time point tag for this specimen amounts to: newly diagnosed GD, antithyroid drugs for less than 3 months. For both TCR sequencing and RNA sequencing, RNA was extracted from PBMCs in TRIzol. The diagnosis of Graves' disease followed American Thyroid Association guidelines. Recruitment of patients was carried out at an endocrinology department in Xi'an, China. From each patient, nine milliliters of peripheral blood was collected into an EDTA anticoagulant tube. Ficoll Paque Plus density gradient separation was used to isolate PBMCs, and no further T cell sorting was done. RNA quality was checked with an Agilent 2100 Bioanalyzer and agarose gel, and concentration with a NanoDrop 2000. In its sample, this clonotype was seen many times. Its antigen remains undetermined. The sample holds no much larger clone one base away, and base qualities are not on file. The library was produced with multiplex PCR. Sequencing instrument: Illumina HiSeq 4000. iRepertoire HTBI primers and Arm-PCR amplification of CDR3 regions were used to construct TCR beta libraries. Before sequencing, the PCR products went through gel purification. Per the source publication's procedure: Across samples, fewer than 70 TRBV and roughly 13 TRBJ segments were identified and used for gene usage analysis of CDR3 amino acid clonotypes. Filtered high-quality paired reads were merged into contigs using COPE and FqMerger. BLAST was used to align contigs to IMGT TRBV, TRBD and TRBJ reference genes, with CDR3 defined following IMGT. Any clonotype with a frequency above 0.1% was counted as a highly expanded clone. Shannon entropy was used to measure repertoire diversity, and the Gini coefficient was used to measure V-J evenness. A clonotype found in more than one individual was treated as public. Using fastp trimming at Q25 and MiXCR clonotype assembly, TCRdb reanalyzed the public sequencing data and kept in-frame beta chains. Here each entry gathers all rows of one CDR3 protein and keeps the most common genes and DNA. V and J calls and clone size were set by TCRdb, not the authors. The sample has around 480,000 distinct CDR3 sequences on record, 15% to 20% of them singletons. The ten largest clones take up over 9% of the sample.

These sequences were also reported in another study, on T cells in Graves' hyperthyroidism and ophthalmopathy. The second study's authors report: Graves' hyperthyroidism was defined as stable when no progression to ophthalmopathy occurred over 18 months of follow-up. Hyperthyroidism patients were aged 18 to 65 years and newly diagnosed, with disease duration of less than 2 months. Exclusion was applied to patients with uncontrolled infections, other autoimmune diseases, pregnancy or lactation. Clinical symptoms, serum thyroxine and TRAb, thyroid ultrasound, and orbital computed tomography formed the basis for the diagnoses. The first round of RT-PCR for the TCR CDR3 was performed with the HTBI primer set and the Qiagen OneStep RT-PCR kit. Blood samples also contained most of the expanded thyroid clonotypes (frequency above 0.001), which suggests that blood repertoires may reflect thyroid immune responses. A model built on a 13 V-J signature distinguished ophthalmopathy from stable hyperthyroidism, reaching 87.88% sensitivity and under 84% specificity in cross-validation and 80%/75% in testing. In validation, the model predicted progression to ophthalmopathy with approximately 69% sensitivity and around 72% specificity, a median of around six months before onset. TCR V-J signatures able to tell the groups apart were searched for in a discovery cohort of approximately 95 patients, of whom 43 had Graves' ophthalmopathy and about 55 had stable Graves' hyperthyroidism. An independent validation cohort of under 20 hyperthyroidism patients and some 15 patients who later progressed to ophthalmopathy tested prospective prediction of ophthalmopathy. The approximately 100 discovery patients were randomly split 7:3 into training and test sets. In addition, the study compared T-cell repertoires in thyroid tissue and in blood from six Graves' hyperthyroidism patients. After sampling, hyperthyroidism patients received methimazole starting at 30 mg daily, and ophthalmopathy patients received high-dose intravenous methylprednisolone. The libraries were constructed in a second round of multiplex PCR and then size-selected and purified. The libraries were sequenced on an Illumina HiSeq2000 using paired-end 100 bp reads. SOAPnuke was used to process the raw data, throwing out any read that contained adapters or uncalled bases, had a mean Phred below 15, or lacked an exact constant-primer or identifier match. High-quality paired reads were merged with COPE v1.2.5, and unique nucleotide sequences were defined as clonotypes. MiTCR v1.1 was used to align clonotypes to the IMGT TRBV, TRBD and TRBJ reference segments. The analysis was restricted to V-J combinations with a frequency above 0.0001, which together covered 99% to 99.2% of the repertoires. The TCS score was defined as the ratio of F50 (clonal expansion) to E x V (chaos), calculated using BLOSUM62-based TCRdist between CDR3 peptides within each V-J. Welch's t-statistics and random forest reduced around 550 V-J features to fewer than 15, which were used in a naive Bayes classifier (R e1071). No statistical method was used to fix the sample size in advance, and group allocation was not hidden from the investigators. According to the paper, TCR Vbeta CDR3 sequencing was carried out on approximately 140 peripheral blood samples, which came from 40 to 45 ophthalmopathy, 80 or so hyperthyroidism and approximately 17 progressor patients.

The sequence came from a middle-aged man with Graves disease. Donor details come from another sample of the same person, matched by shared clones. Sequenced here: peripheral blood mononuclear cells (PBMCs), sampled at new diagnosis, from a patient treated with antithyroid drugs. The sequence joins TRBV24-1 to TRBJ2-5, and perhaps TRBD2 as D gene, on 5 matching bases. The CDR3 has the sequence CATSDSFTYGGETQYF. The nucleotide sequence reads TGTGCCACCAGTGATTCGTTTACTTACGGCGGGGAGACCCAGTACTTC.